This is a list of T cell receptor beta chains from one sample in a study of shared clonotypes between healthy human individuals. The repertoire was sequenced with immunoSEQ multiplex PCR; TCRdb's copy has only in-frame clones and lacks some. The profile covers hundreds of thousands of clones, with approximately 97% appearing a single time and 0.057% taken by the ten largest. The sequencing sample was made of naive CD4+ T cells sorted from blood. The receptors derive from a woman aged 25 to 45 in good health. CDR3s include the opening cysteine and the closing phenylalanine or tryptophan. Fields, in order: J gene, clone size, V gene, D gene, CDR3 DNA, CDR3 protein. D genes are given only for firm matches. Only part of the rows carry a size: once, few, many, or a class if the clone is expanded.

>TRBJ2-7|-|TRBV4-1|TRBD2
TGCGCCAGCAGCCAAGAACTAGCGGACCCCTACGAGCAGTACTTC
CASSQELADPYEQYF
>TRBJ2-6|-|TRBV7-6|TRBD1
TGTGCCAGCAGCCGGACAGGGACCGGGGCCAACGTCCTGACTTTC
CASSRTGTGANVLTF
>TRBJ2-2|-|TRBV5-1|-
TGCGCCAGCAGCTTACATTCCAACACCGGGGAGCTGTTTTTT
CASSLHSNTGELFF
>TRBJ1-1|once|TRBV7-9|-
TGTGCCAGCAACCCGACGGGGGGCCCAACTGAAGCTTTCTTT
CASNPTGGPTEAFF
>TRBJ2-7|-|TRBV6-6|TRBD1
TGTGCCAGCAGTTACCCCGGACAGGGCGGCGAGCAGTACTTC
CASSYPGQGGEQYF
>TRBJ2-1|-|TRBV5-1|TRBD2
TGCGCCAGCAGGGTGGACCTAGCGGGAGCCTACAATGAGCAGTTCTTC
CASRVDLAGAYNEQFF
>TRBJ2-5|-|TRBV18|-
TGTGCCAGCCACGACAGTGCCGGGGCCCAGTACTTC
CASHDSAGAQYF
>TRBJ1-1|-|TRBV10-1|TRBD1
TGCGCCAGCAGTGACCCACAGGGGGCGAATACTGAAGCTTTCTTT
CASSDPQGANTEAFF
>TRBJ1-5|-|TRBV4-1|-
TGCGCCAGCAGCCAAGTTTTTTTAGGGGTTAGCAATCAGCCCCAGCATTTT
CASSQVFLGVSNQPQHF
>TRBJ2-1|-|TRBV6-1|TRBD2
TGTGCCAGCAGGACTAGCGGGAGGGCCGATGAGCAGTTCTTC
CASRTSGRADEQFF
>TRBJ2-1|-|TRBV18|-
TGTGCCAGCTCACCGCTAAGCCCCGGTGGGAGCTCCTACAATGAGCAGTTCTTC
CASSPLSPGGSSYNEQFF
>TRBJ2-2|once|TRBV11-3|TRBD1
TGTGCCAGCGGTCCGGGACAGGGGGTTAGCACCGGGGAGCTGTTTTTT
CASGPGQGVSTGELFF
>TRBJ1-2|once|TRBV7-3|-
TGTGCCAGCAGCTCAGGCTATGGCTACACCTTC
CASSSGYGYTF
>TRBJ1-5|-|TRBV7-9|-
TGTGCCAGCAGCCCACAGGGCCAGGTGAACAATCAGCCCCAGCATTTT
CASSPQGQVNNQPQHF
>TRBJ2-7|-|TRBV11-2|TRBD2
TGTGCCAGCAGCGCGGGGACTAGCGGGAGGGAGCAGTACTTC
CASSAGTSGREQYF
>TRBJ1-2|-|TRBV9|-
TGTGCCAGCAGCGTACCCTCTGGCTACACCTTC
CASSVPSGYTF
>TRBJ2-7|-|TRBV5-5|-
TGTGCCAGCAGCTTGTCGGCTTACGAGCAGTACTTC
CASSLSAYEQYF
>TRBJ2-1|-|TRBV4-1|TRBD1
TGCGCCAGCAGCCCTCGACAGGGCTCCTACAATGAGCAGTTCTTC
CASSPRQGSYNEQFF
>TRBJ1-4|-|TRBV27|TRBD1
TGTGCCAGCAGTTTATGGACAGGTGCAACTAATGAAAAACTGTTTTTT
CASSLWTGATNEKLFF
>TRBJ2-7|-|TRBV18|-
TGTGCCAGCTCACCATTGGGTCAGGGAACCTACGAGCAGTACTTC
CASSPLGQGTYEQYF
>TRBJ1-2|-|TRBV5-8|TRBD1
TGTGCCAGCACTAAGGGACAGGGCGCCTCCTATGGCTACACCTTC
CASTKGQGASYGYTF
>TRBJ2-3|-|TRBV9|-
TGTGCCAGCAGCGTAGAGGTGGGGGCTAGCACAGATACGCAGTATTTT
CASSVEVGASTDTQYF
>TRBJ1-2|-|TRBV19|-
TGTGCCAGTAGTATGGGGGCGCGCTATGGCTACACCTTC
CASSMGARYGYTF
>TRBJ2-5|-|TRBV5-1|-
TGCGCCAGCAGCTTGGCCATGGAGACCCAGTACTTC
CASSLAMETQYF
>TRBJ1-3|-|TRBV7-2|-
TGTGCCAGCAGCTTTGAGGTCTCGTCCCTCTCTGGAAACACCATATATTTT
CASSFEVSSLSGNTIYF
>TRBJ2-7|-|TRBV23-1|-
TGCGCCAGCAGTCCGTGGGGCTTC
CASSPWGF
>TRBJ1-4|-|TRBV7-9|-
TGTGCCAGCAGCCCAGGGACCACTAATGAAAAACTGTTTTTT
CASSPGTTNEKLFF
>TRBJ1-4|-|TRBV7-9|TRBD1
TGTGCCAGCAGAGGGACAGGGGGTAATGAAAAACTGTTTTTT
CASRGTGGNEKLFF
>TRBJ2-1|-|TRBV18|-
TGTGCCAGCTCACCTGTTGGTAGTCCCTACGATGAGCAGTTCTTC
CASSPVGSPYDEQFF
>TRBJ1-5|once|TRBV15|TRBD1
TGTGCCACCAGCAGGTCCCGACAGGGGGGTAGGCAGCCCCAGCATTTT
CATSRSRQGGRQPQHF
>TRBJ2-6|-|TRBV11-2|-
TGTGCCAGCAGCTTAAATCGGATCCCGGTGACTGGGGCCAACGTCCTGACTTTC
CASSLNRIPVTGANVLTF
>TRBJ2-1|-|TRBV6-4|-
TGTGCCAGCAGTGACTCAGGGAATGAGCAGTTCTTC
CASSDSGNEQFF
>TRBJ2-7|-|TRBV6-6|-
TGTGCCAGCACCAAAGCCGGAGCTGCCTACGAGCAGTACTTC
CASTKAGAAYEQYF
>TRBJ2-3|-|TRBV19|-
TGTGCCAGTAGTATAGACCTGGCCAGGAGCACAGATACGCAGTATTTT
CASSIDLARSTDTQYF
>TRBJ1-2|-|TRBV5-4|-
TGTGCCAGCAGCTTGTCCCCGATTAAGGGGAACTATGGCTACACCTTC
CASSLSPIKGNYGYTF
>TRBJ2-7|-|TRBV19|-
TGTGCCAGTAGCAAGAAGGGACCGACAGGCGGGACCTACGAGCAGTACTTC
CASSKKGPTGGTYEQYF
>TRBJ2-7|once|TRBV9|-
TGTGCCAGCAGCGTTTCCGGGAGCACCTCCTACGAGCAGTACTTC
CASSVSGSTSYEQYF
>TRBJ1-4|-|TRBV6-1|-
TGTGCCTCTCGTTTGGGCGCAACTAATGAAAAACTGTTTTTT
CASRLGATNEKLFF
>TRBJ1-5|-|TRBV25-1|-
TGTGCCAGCCAGGGAGATAGCAATCAGCCCCAGCATTTT
CASQGDSNQPQHF
>TRBJ2-7|-|TRBV5-1|-
TGCGCCAGCAGCTTGGCAGGGATCCACGAGCAGTACTTC
CASSLAGIHEQYF
>TRBJ2-7|-|TRBV15|TRBD1
TGTGCCACGGCCGCAGGGGGCATCTGGGACTTC
CATAAGGIWDF
>TRBJ2-2|-|TRBV11-2|-
TGTGCCAGCAGCCAAACTCGGACGAGCGGGGAGCTGTTTTTT
CASSQTRTSGELFF
>TRBJ1-1|-|TRBV2|-
TGTGCCAGCAGTCAGCAGGGTGGGGAAAACACTGAAGCTTTCTTT
CASSQQGGENTEAFF
>TRBJ1-1|-|TRBV27|-
TGTGCCAGCCGCAGGGTACTGCACACTGAAGCTTTCTTT
CASRRVLHTEAFF
>TRBJ2-1|once|TRBV7-2|TRBD2
TGTGCCAGCAGCTTAAACAGCGGGAGGGCCCGGAATGAGCAGTTCTTC
CASSLNSGRARNEQFF
>TRBJ2-1|-|TRBV2|-
TGTGCCAGCAGTGAAAGTGGTTACTCCTACAATGAGCAGTTCTTC
CASSESGYSYNEQFF
>TRBJ2-7|-|TRBV28|TRBD1
TGTGCCAGCAGTTTAGGAGGGACAGGGTCCCACGAGCAGTACTTC
CASSLGGTGSHEQYF
>TRBJ2-7|-|TRBV11-2|-
TGTGCCAGCAGCTCAGGACTTCTGCCGGGCGAGCAGTACTTC
CASSSGLLPGEQYF
>TRBJ2-7|-|TRBV18|TRBD1
TGTGCCAGCTCACCTGGGACAGGACGGTCCTACGAGCAGTACTTC
CASSPGTGRSYEQYF
>TRBJ2-7|-|TRBV10-1|-
TGCGCCAGCAGTGAGTCAGACTCCTACGAGCAGTACTTC
CASSESDSYEQYF
>TRBJ2-3|-|TRBV28|-
TGTGCCAGCAGTTGGGACAAAAGCACAGATACGCAGTATTTT
CASSWDKSTDTQYF
>TRBJ2-1|-|TRBV6-1|TRBD1
TGTGCCAGCAGTGTGCGGGGACAGGGGGGATACAATGAGCAGTTCTTC
CASSVRGQGGYNEQFF
>TRBJ2-7|-|TRBV10-3|-
TGTGCCATCAGGCCGACAGGCCCCTACGAGCAGTACTTC
CAIRPTGPYEQYF
>TRBJ1-6|-|TRBV5-1|TRBD1
TGCGCCAGCAGCTACTCTTGGACAGGGGATTCACCCCTCCACTTT
CASSYSWTGDSPLHF
>TRBJ2-2|-|TRBV5-1|-
TGCGCCAGCAGCTTTCAGTCCACCGGGGAGCTGTTTTTT
CASSFQSTGELFF
>TRBJ2-7|-|TRBV6-5|TRBD2
TGTGCCAGCAGTTACGGGGGGGACTTAGCCTACGAGCAGTACTTC
CASSYGGDLAYEQYF
>TRBJ2-3|-|TRBV18|-
TGTGCCAGCTCACCCCAAAGCACAGATACGCAGTATTTT
CASSPQSTDTQYF
>TRBJ2-7|-|TRBV5-1|TRBD2
TGCGCCAGCAGCTTCTTTAGCGGGAGGGCCCGAAACGAGCAGTACTTC
CASSFFSGRARNEQYF
>TRBJ1-1|-|TRBV6-6|-
TGTGCCAGCAGGAAACAGGAAGAAGCTTTCTTT
CASRKQEEAFF